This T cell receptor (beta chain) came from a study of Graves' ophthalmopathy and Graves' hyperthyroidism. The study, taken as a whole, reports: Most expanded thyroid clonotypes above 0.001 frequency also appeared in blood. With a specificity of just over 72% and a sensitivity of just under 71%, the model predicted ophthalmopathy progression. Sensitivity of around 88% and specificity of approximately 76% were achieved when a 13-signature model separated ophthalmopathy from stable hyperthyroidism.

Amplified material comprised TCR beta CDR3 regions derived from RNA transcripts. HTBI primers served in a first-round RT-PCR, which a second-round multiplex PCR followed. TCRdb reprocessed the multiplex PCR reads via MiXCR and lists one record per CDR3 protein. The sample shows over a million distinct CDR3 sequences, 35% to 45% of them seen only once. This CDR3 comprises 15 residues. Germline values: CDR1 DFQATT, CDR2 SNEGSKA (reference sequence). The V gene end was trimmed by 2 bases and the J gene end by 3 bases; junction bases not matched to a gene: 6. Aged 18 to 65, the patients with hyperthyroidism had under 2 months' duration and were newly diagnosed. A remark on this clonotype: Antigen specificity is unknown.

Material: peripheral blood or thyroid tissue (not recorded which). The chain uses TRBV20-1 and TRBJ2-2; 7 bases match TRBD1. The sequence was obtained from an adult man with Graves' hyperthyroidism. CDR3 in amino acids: CSARKTGIHTGELFF. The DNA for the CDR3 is TGCAGTGCTAGAAAGACAGGGATCCACACCGGGGAGCTGTTTTTT.